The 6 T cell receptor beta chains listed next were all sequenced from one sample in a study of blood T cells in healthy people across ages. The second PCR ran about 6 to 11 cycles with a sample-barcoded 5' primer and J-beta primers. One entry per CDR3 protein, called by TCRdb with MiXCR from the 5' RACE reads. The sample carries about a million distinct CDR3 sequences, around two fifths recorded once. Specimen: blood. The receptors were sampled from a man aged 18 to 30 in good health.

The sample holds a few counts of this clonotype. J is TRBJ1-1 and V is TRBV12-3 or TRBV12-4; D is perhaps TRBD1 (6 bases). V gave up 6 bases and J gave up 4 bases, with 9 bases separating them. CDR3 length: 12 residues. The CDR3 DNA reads TGTGCCAGCAGAAGGACAGCCACTGAAGCTTTCTTT. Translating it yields CASRRTATEAFF.

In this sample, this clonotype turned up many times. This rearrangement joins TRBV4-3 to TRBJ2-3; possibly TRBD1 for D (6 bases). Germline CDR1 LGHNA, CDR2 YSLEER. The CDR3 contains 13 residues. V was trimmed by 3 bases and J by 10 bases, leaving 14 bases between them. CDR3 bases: TGCGCCAGCAGCCAGTCGACAGGATCAGCGCAGTATTTT. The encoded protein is CASSQSTGSAQYF.

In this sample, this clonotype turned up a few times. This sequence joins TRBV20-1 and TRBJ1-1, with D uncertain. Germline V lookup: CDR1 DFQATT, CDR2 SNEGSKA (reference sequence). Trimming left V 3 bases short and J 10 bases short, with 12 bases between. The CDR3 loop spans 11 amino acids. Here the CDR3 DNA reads TGCAGTGCTAGGGCACCCTTGAGAGCTTTCTTT. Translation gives CSARAPLRAFF.

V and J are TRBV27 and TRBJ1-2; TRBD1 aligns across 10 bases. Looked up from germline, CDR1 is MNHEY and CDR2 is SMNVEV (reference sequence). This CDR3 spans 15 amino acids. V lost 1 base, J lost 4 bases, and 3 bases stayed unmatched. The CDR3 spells CASSLLGQGFYGYTF. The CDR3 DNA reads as TGTGCCAGCAGTTTATTGGGACAGGGGTTCTATGGCTACACCTTC.

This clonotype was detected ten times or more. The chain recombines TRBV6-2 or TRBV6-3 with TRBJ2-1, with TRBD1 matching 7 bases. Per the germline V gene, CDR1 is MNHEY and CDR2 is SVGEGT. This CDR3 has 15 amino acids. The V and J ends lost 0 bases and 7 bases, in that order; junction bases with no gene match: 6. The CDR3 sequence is CASSYSNRGRNEQFF. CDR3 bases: TGTGCCAGCAGTTACTCGAACAGGGGAAGGAATGAGCAGTTCTTC.

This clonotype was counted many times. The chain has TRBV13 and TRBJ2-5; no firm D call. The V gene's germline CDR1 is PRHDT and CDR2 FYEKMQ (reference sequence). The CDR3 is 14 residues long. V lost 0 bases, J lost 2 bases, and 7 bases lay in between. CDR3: CASSLGTTQETQYF. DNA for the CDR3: TGTGCCAGCAGCTTAGGGACAACGCAAGAGACCCAGTACTTC.